This TCR beta chain was captured in a study of blood T cell repertoires in COVID-19. For the study at large: T cells, B-cell-depleted T cells, or PBMCs provided the cDNA or gDNA that served as material.

Authors' processing steps: Amplification of reference gene primers was used by the study to estimate nucleated cell counts. The assay was immunoSEQ multiplex PCR, and TCRdb's table has in-frame clones only and misses some. V, J and clone size are those of that table, while D and trimming were read from the DNA. The table shows roughly 14,000 clones, with around 85% occurring only once. Germline loops: CDR1 SGHDT, CDR2 YYEEEE. CDR3 size: 14 residues. As for this clone: The junction departs from germline at one end; a sequencing error may be responsible.

This sequence was found in a human donor in a cohort sampled during active COVID-19. The chain joins TRBV5-6 to TRBJ2-7, with 13 bases lining up with TRBD2. Material for sequencing was peripheral blood. The DNA for the CDR3 is TGTGCCAGCAGGTTGGGACTAGCGGGGAGCGAGCAGTACTTC. It is translated as CASRLGLAGSEQYF.